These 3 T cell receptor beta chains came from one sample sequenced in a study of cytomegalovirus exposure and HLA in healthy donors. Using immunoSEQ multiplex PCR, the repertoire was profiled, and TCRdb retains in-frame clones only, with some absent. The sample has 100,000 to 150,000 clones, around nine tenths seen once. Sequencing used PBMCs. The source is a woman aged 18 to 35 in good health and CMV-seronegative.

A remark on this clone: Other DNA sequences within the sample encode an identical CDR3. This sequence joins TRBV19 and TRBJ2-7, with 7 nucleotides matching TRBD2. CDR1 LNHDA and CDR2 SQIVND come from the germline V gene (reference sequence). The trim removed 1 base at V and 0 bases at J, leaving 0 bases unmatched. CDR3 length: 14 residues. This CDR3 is CASSIGGSSYEQYF. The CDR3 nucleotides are TGTGCCAGTAGTATAGGCGGGAGCTCCTACGAGCAGTACTTC.

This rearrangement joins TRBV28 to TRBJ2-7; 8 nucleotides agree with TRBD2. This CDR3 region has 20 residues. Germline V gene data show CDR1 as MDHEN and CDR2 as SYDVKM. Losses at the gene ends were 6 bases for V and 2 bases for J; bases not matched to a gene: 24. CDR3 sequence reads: CASSHGRASSKPGGAYEQYF. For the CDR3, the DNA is TGTGCCAGCAGCCACGGGAGGGCTAGCAGCAAACCAGGTGGGGCCTACGAGCAGTACTTC.

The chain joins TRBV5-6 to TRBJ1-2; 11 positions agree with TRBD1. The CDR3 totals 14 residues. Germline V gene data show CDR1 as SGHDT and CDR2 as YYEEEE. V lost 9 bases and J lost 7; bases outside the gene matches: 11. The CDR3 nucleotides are TGTGCCACCAAGCCGGACAGGGGGCGTCGTGGCTACACCTTC. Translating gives CATKPDRGRRGYTF.